A single sample gave rise to the 20 T cell receptor beta chains below, sequenced in a study of shared clonotypes between healthy human individuals. Sequencing was performed with immunoSEQ multiplex PCR; in TCRdb, only in-frame clones are kept and a portion is missing. There are some 660,000 clones in the sample; approximately 73% occur only once, and more than 1.5% lies in the top ten. Sequenced material: memory CD4+ T cells sorted from blood. The subset here: CD45RA-negative fraction. The origin of the receptors is a woman aged 25 to 39 in good health.

The CDR3 loop reads CASSPSQVPPVPQHF. The CDR3 DNA is TGCGCCAGCAGCCCCTCACAAGTCCCCCCAGTGCCCCAGCATTTT. This chain links TRBV4-1 with TRBJ1-5; D unclear. The CDR3 runs to 15 residues. The V end lost 4 bases, the J end lost 9 bases, and 19 bases lay between the germline ends. CDR1 and CDR2 from the germline V gene are MGHRA and YSYEKL.

The rearrangement uses TRBV19 and TRBJ1-2; D is unclear. The germline V gene has CDR1 LNHDA and CDR2 SQIVND (reference sequence). The CDR3 is 14 residues long. Trimming left V 7 bases short and J 0 bases short, with 12 bases between. The CDR3 region has the DNA TGTGCCAGTATAGAGTTGATAACTAACTATGGCTACACCTTC. This gives the protein CASIELITNYGYTF. Complete variable domain (other parts from reference TRBV19 and TRBJ1-2): DGGITQSPKYLFRKEGQNVTLSCEQNLNHDAMYWYRQDPGQGLRLIYYSQIVNDFQKGDIAEGYSVSREKKESFPLTVTSAQKNPTAFYLCASIELITNYGYTFGSGTRLTVV.

The J gene is TRBJ2-2, the V gene TRBV7-9; D not certain. CDR1 and CDR2 (germline): SEHNR, FQNEAQ (reference sequence). CDR3 length: 17 amino acids. Trimming removed 5 bases at V and 5 bases at J, with 21 bases between. DNA of the CDR3: TGTGCCAGCAGCAGCAAAGGGATATCCGCGAGGACCGGGGAGCTGTTTTTT. It codes for CASSSKGISARTGELFF.

The chain employs TRBV4-1 and TRBJ2-4; weak D call: TRBD1 (6 bases). The CDR3 contains 15 residues. V was pared by 2 bases and J by 1 base, with 9 bases between. The germline V gene has CDR1 MGHRA and CDR2 YSYEKL. CDR3 in amino acids: CASSQPGQAKNIQYF. The CDR3 DNA reads TGCGCCAGCAGCCAACCTGGACAGGCCAAAAACATTCAGTACTTC.

The chain joins TRBV6-1 to TRBJ2-2, with TRBD1 matching over 9 bases. The CDR3 sequence is 14 residues long. The V segment lost 1 base and the J segment 6 bases; nucleotides outside the gene matches: 0. From germline, CDR1 is MNHNS and CDR2 SASEGT. The DNA for the CDR3 is TGTGCCAGCAGTGAAGGGACAGGGGCCGGGGAGCTGTTTTTT. This encodes CASSEGTGAGELFF.

The J gene is TRBJ2-1, the V gene TRBV5-1; 8 positions agree with TRBD2. From germline, CDR1 is SGHRS and CDR2 YFSETQ. The trim removed 6 bases at V and 2 bases at J, leaving 7 bases unmatched. The length of the CDR3 is 15 residues. The CDR3 reads CASIPTSGAYNEQFF. The CDR3, as DNA: TGCGCCAGCATCCCCACTAGCGGTGCCTACAATGAGCAGTTCTTC.

The V gene is TRBV7-8, the J gene TRBJ2-1; 7 nucleotides agree with TRBD1. This CDR3 has 13 amino acids. Losses at the gene ends were 5 bases for V and 7 bases for J; bases not matched to a gene: 5. CDR1 and CDR2 (germline): SGHVS, FQNEAQ. The CDR3 spells CASSRIQGNEQFF. The CDR3 DNA is TGTGCCAGCAGCCGAATACAGGGGAATGAGCAGTTCTTC.

The chain recombines TRBV6-1 with TRBJ2-7; 9 nucleotides line up with TRBD1. This CDR3 is 15 amino acids long. The trim removed 7 bases at V and 1 base at J, leaving 8 bases unmatched. Germline loops: CDR1 MNHNS, CDR2 SASEGT. The CDR3 sequence is CASTAGQGGSYEQYF. Here the CDR3 DNA reads TGTGCCAGCACCGCGGGACAGGGCGGTTCCTACGAGCAGTACTTC.

The genes are TRBV29-1 and TRBJ2-1, with unresolved D. The germline gives CDR1 SQVTM, CDR2 ANQGSEA. This CDR3 region has 12 residues. V dropped 6 bases and J dropped 2 bases, with 8 bases sitting between them. The CDR3 DNA is TGCAGCGTCGTTCCGCCCTACAATGAGCAGTTCTTC. Protein sequence: CSVVPPYNEQFF.

The V call is TRBV2, the J call TRBJ2-5; D is unclear. CDR3 length: 13 residues. Looked up from germline, CDR1 is SNHLY and CDR2 is FYNNEI. V shed 4 bases and J shed 0 bases, with 6 bases lying between them. This CDR3 reads CASSVPNQETQYF. The CDR3 DNA reads as TGTGCCAGCAGTGTCCCAAACCAAGAGACCCAGTACTTC.

This clone has just a few counts. The rearrangement joins TRBV9 to TRBJ1-5; TRBD1 agrees at 11 bases. The germline V gene encodes CDR1 SGDLS and CDR2 YYNGEE. V lost 0 bases to trimming and J lost 7 bases; unmatched junction nucleotides: 9. This CDR3 is built from 17 residues. This chain's CDR3 is CASSVGIGQGAAQPQHF. For the CDR3, the DNA is TGTGCCAGCAGCGTAGGTATCGGACAGGGGGCGGCACAGCCCCAGCATTTT.

V is TRBV2 and J is TRBJ2-5; weak D call: TRBD1 (6 bases). This CDR3 has 15 residues. Germline V CDR1 and CDR2: SNHLY, FYNNEI. The germline V and J ends were trimmed by 3 bases and 4 bases, with 15 bases remaining between them. CDR3 protein: CASSDSTGMAETQYF. The CDR3 region has the DNA TGTGCCAGCAGTGATTCTACAGGGATGGCAGAGACCCAGTACTTC. Drawing the rest from reference TRBV2 and TRBJ2-5, the complete variable domain is EPEVTQTPSHQVTQMGQEVILRCVPISNHLYFYWYRQILGQKVEFLVSFYNNEISEKSEIFDDQFSVERPDGSNFTLKIRSTKLEDSAMYFCASSDSTGMAETQYFGPGTRLLVL.

V and J are TRBV5-1 and TRBJ2-5; no firm D call. V lost 2 bases and J lost 5, with 22 bases in between. CDR3 length: 17 residues. CDR1 and CDR2 (germline): SGHRS, YFSETQ. The CDR3 DNA sequence: TGCGCCAGCAGCTTCCGTCCTACGGGTGGAGTGGGCGAGACCCAGTACTTC. Amino acid sequence: CASSFRPTGGVGETQYF.

V is TRBV7-2 and J is TRBJ2-1, with 7 bases lining up with TRBD2. The CDR3 extends over 15 amino acids. After removal of 1 base from V and 7 bases from J, the junction contained 7 bases not matched to a gene. CDR1 and CDR2 from the germline V gene are SGHTA and FQGNSA. For the CDR3, the DNA is TGTGCCAGCAGCTTAGATGGCGGGAGACCAAATGAGCAGTTCTTC. Protein: CASSLDGGRPNEQFF.

There are a few counts of this clone. The V and J genes are TRBV5-4 and TRBJ2-5; 8 bases fit TRBD1. After removal of 4 bases from V and 2 bases from J, the junction contained 4 bases not matched to a gene. Germline V gives CDR1 SGHNT, CDR2 YYREEE (reference sequence). This CDR3 has 14 residues. The CDR3 reads CASSTGQGQETQYF. The CDR3 DNA sequence: TGTGCCAGCAGCACTGGACAGGGACAAGAGACCCAGTACTTC.

As to this clone: The junction differs from germline at one of its ends, possibly a read error. The rearrangement links TRBV5-1 to TRBJ2-1, with 11 bases matching TRBD1. CDR1 SGHRS and CDR2 YFSETQ come from the germline V gene. This CDR3 contains 15 residues. The CDR3 loop is CASRLGQGVYNEQFF. In DNA, the CDR3 is TGCGCCAGCAGGTTGGGACAGGGGGTGTACAATGAGCAGTTCTTC.

J is TRBJ1-3 and V is TRBV13, with D maybe TRBD1 (6 bases). CDR1 and CDR2 (germline): PRHDT, FYEKMQ (reference sequence). The CDR3 consists of 17 residues. The V gene lost 2 bases and the J gene lost 4 bases, with 18 bases spanning the gap. In DNA form, the CDR3 reads TGTGCCAGCAGCTTACGGTTAGGTCAGGGGTTAGGAAACACCATATATTTT. Translating it yields CASSLRLGQGLGNTIYF.

This clone has only a few counts. The chain employs TRBV4-1 and TRBJ1-5; D unclear. The V and J ends lost 0 bases and 4 bases respectively, with 13 bases between them. The CDR3 spans 16 residues. Germline lookup yields CDR1 MGHRA and CDR2 YSYEKL. The CDR3 spells CASSQDWRVRNQPQHF. The CDR3 region has the DNA TGCGCCAGCAGCCAAGATTGGAGGGTACGGAATCAGCCCCAGCATTTT.

This clone turned up a few times. Other DNA sequences in this specimen translate into the identical CDR3. V is TRBV28 and J is TRBJ1-2; D unresolved. The CDR3 has 13 residues. The V end was cut by 6 bases, the J end by 4 bases, with 12 bases between. Germline V gene data show CDR1 as MDHEN and CDR2 as SYDVKM. In nucleotides, the CDR3 is TGTGCCAGCAGGGGGTCGGGAAGCTATGGCTACACCTTC. This sequence encodes CASRGSGSYGYTF.

This clone turned up a few times. The CDR3: CASSLGQGPTTYGYTF. In DNA form, the CDR3 reads TGCGCCAGCAGCCTAGGACAGGGGCCGACTACTTATGGCTACACCTTC. The V call is TRBV5-1, the J call TRBJ1-2, with 9 bases aligning to TRBD1. The germline gives CDR1 SGHRS, CDR2 YFSETQ. With V trimmed by 4 bases and J by 5 bases, 12 bases remained unmatched. The CDR3 is made up of 16 amino acids. Supplemented by reference TRBV5-1 and TRBJ1-2, the full variable domain reads KAGVTQTPRYLIKTRGQQVTLSCSPISGHRSVSWYQQTPGQGLQFLFEYFSETQRNKGNFPGRFSGRQFSNSRSEMNVSTLELGDSALYLCASSLGQGPTTYGYTFGSGTRLTVV.